In this sample, the clone carrying this T cell receptor beta chain turned up a few times. The sample belongs to a study of blood T cells in healthy people across ages. Across the study: About one barcoded beta molecule per two T cells was the capture yield of template switching.

Germline CDR1 reads MNHEY; CDR2 reads SMNVEV (reference sequence). With V trimmed by 4 bases and J by 5 bases, 10 bases remained unmatched. CDR3 length: 16 amino acids. Every donor provided ten milliliters of peripheral blood. Together with a sample-barcoded 5' primer, a J-beta primer mix was included in a second PCR lasting roughly 6 to 12 cycles. TCRdb reprocessed the 5' RACE reads via MiXCR and lists one record per CDR3 protein. This sample has roughly 1.7 million distinct CDR3 sequences, with almost 35% found just once. The receptor comes from a woman aged 30 to 39 in good health. The sample consisted of blood. This sequence joins TRBV27 and TRBJ2-2, with 7 nucleotides matching TRBD1. The CDR3 DNA sequence: TGTGCCAGCAGTTCGTGGGACAGCCGGATGACCGGGGAGCTGTTTTTT. The encoded protein is CASSSWDSRMTGELFF.